Listed below are T cell receptor beta chains from one sample, sequenced in a study of long-term antiretroviral therapy in people with HIV. The assay was immunoSEQ multiplex PCR, and TCRdb's table has in-frame clones only and misses some. The data contain around 6,700 clones, around 73% of them singletons. Sequenced material: unsorted PBMCs, taken 0.2 years after starting antiretroviral therapy. These receptors originate from a man between 35 and 55 years old with HIV. Each CDR3 is given with its conserved first and last residue. A D gene is named only where the DNA matches it firmly. Clone size is not always given. Where it is, it says once, few, many or a class for expanded clones.

>TRBJ1-6|medium-sized|TRBV27|18|-
TGTGCCAGCAGTCCATCTGCGTTCGCGGTCTCCTATAATTCACCCCTCCACTTT
CASSPSAFAVSYNSPLHF
>TRBJ1-3|-|TRBV2|14|-
TGTGCCAGCAGGGACCAAAGCTCTGGAAACACCATATATTTT
CASRDQSSGNTIYF
>TRBJ1-2|-|TRBV4-1|16|-
TGCGCCAGCAGCCCCCCGGGCAGGACTCTAGGGTATGGCTACACCTTC
CASSPPGRTLGYGYTF
>TRBJ1-1|-|TRBV30|12|TRBD1
TGTGCCTGGGGACAGGGAGGGCCTGAAGCTTTCTTT
CAWGQGGPEAFF
>TRBJ2-3|-|TRBV5-5|15|TRBD2
TGTGCCAGCAGCCGACTAGCTTGGGGCACAGATACGCAGTATTTT
CASSRLAWGTDTQYF
>TRBJ2-7|-|TRBV30|13|TRBD1
TGTGCCTGGAGTGGGACAGGCCGCTACGAGCAGTACTTC
CAWSGTGRYEQYF
>TRBJ2-7|-|TRBV12-2|12|-
TGTGCAAGTCGGCCACAGGGGTACGAGCAGTACTTC
CASRPQGYEQYF
>TRBJ1-6|medium-sized|TRBV19|12|-
TGTGCCAGTAGACAGGGTGATTCACCCCTCCACTTT
CASRQGDSPLHF
>TRBJ1-1|-|TRBV27|12|TRBD1
TGTGCCAGCACAGGGGGGAGCGGTGAAGCTTTCTTT
CASTGGSGEAFF
>TRBJ1-1|-|TRBV5-4|15|TRBD1
TGTGCCAGCAGCTTGGGACAGGGCTTAGGCACTGAAGCTTTCTTT
CASSLGQGLGTEAFF
>TRBJ1-1|-|TRBV30|12|-
TGTGCCTGGAGTTGGGGGTACACTGAAGCTTTCTTT
CAWSWGYTEAFF
>TRBJ2-5|-|TRBV11-2|18|TRBD2
TGTGCCAGCACTCATAGGGCTAGCGGGGGGGGACTCCAAGAGACCCAGTACTTC
CASTHRASGGGLQETQYF
>TRBJ2-1|-|TRBV7-9|15|-
TGTGCCAGCAGCGAGGGAAGCTCCATAGTCGATGAGCAGTTCTTC
CASSEGSSIVDEQFF
>TRBJ2-7|-|TRBV7-2|14|-
TGTGCCAGCAGCTTTCAACGGGGGGCCGTCGAGCAGTACTTC
CASSFQRGAVEQYF
>TRBJ2-7|few|TRBV27|16|-
TGTGCCAGCAGTTTATCGAAAGGGACTCTACTCTACGAGCAGTACTTC
CASSLSKGTLLYEQYF
>TRBJ2-7|-|TRBV19|13|-
TGTGCCAGTAGTGTAACAAGTACCTACGAGCAGTACTTC
CASSVTSTYEQYF
>TRBJ1-6|-|TRBV6-5|13|TRBD1
TGTGCCAGCAGGGGACAGTATAATTCACCCCTCCACTTT
CASRGQYNSPLHF
>TRBJ1-1|-|TRBV6-5|13|-
TGTGCCAGCAGGGCCCAGATAAGCACTGAAGCTTTCTTT
CASRAQISTEAFF
>TRBJ1-1|-|TRBV10-3|13|-
TGTGCCATCAGTGAGAACAGGGAGACTGAAGCTTTCTTT
CAISENRETEAFF
>TRBJ2-1|-|TRBV5-6|18|TRBD2
TGTGCCAGCAGCTTGGGGACGGCGAGCGGGGGTATAGACAATGAGCAGTTCTTC
CASSLGTASGGIDNEQFF
>TRBJ1-2|-|TRBV5-1|16|-
TGCGCCAGCACCCCCTGGGGGACAAACCCCGGGGATGGCTACACCTTC
CASTPWGTNPGDGYTF
>TRBJ1-1|-|TRBV30|13|-
TGTGCCTGGAGTGGGAACTCGGACACTGAAGCTTTCTTT
CAWSGNSDTEAFF
>TRBJ2-7|-|TRBV9|13|TRBD2
TGTGCCAGCAGCGTAGCAAGCGGGGACGAGCAGTACTTC
CASSVASGDEQYF
>TRBJ2-7|-|TRBV27|15|TRBD2
TGTGCCAGCAGTTTCTCTAGCGGGGGGGCCTACGAGCAGTACTTC
CASSFSSGGAYEQYF